The clone carrying this T cell receptor beta chain was seen many times. Ophthalmopathy cases scored 3 or more on the Clinical Activity Score and 4 or more on NOSPECS grade, with duration below 3 months. The data belong to a study of T cells in Graves' hyperthyroidism and ophthalmopathy. From RNA transcripts, TCR beta CDR3 regions were amplified. Carried out on the TCR CDR3, a first-round RT-PCR used the HTBI primer set. TCRdb ran MiXCR on the multiplex PCR reads and lists one entry per CDR3 protein. The sample carries around 540,000 distinct CDR3 sequences, about 16% recorded once. Per germline, CDR1 MNHNS and CDR2 SASEGT. The CDR3 consists of 16 residues. With 2 bases removed from V and 2 bases from J, the gap between germline ends came to 13 bases.

The TCR was taken from a woman in her 30s with Graves' ophthalmopathy. The sample consisted of blood. The chain uses TRBV6-1 and TRBJ1-5, with D tentatively TRBD1 (5 bases). This CDR3 reads CASSEQGGAGNQPQHF. CDR3 DNA: TGTGCCAGCAGTGAACAGGGTGGGGCAGGCAATCAGCCCCAGCATTTT.